Each of the 6 T cell receptor beta chains below was sequenced from the same sample in a study of cytomegalovirus exposure and HLA in healthy donors. Clones were sequenced by immunoSEQ multiplex PCR, and TCRdb holds only the in-frame ones, with some missing. The sample holds approximately 100,000 clones, more than 75% seen once. The sequencing input was PBMCs. These receptors all come from a young man in good health and CMV-seropositive.

This chain joins TRBV10-3 and TRBJ2-7; a weak D match, TRBD2 (6 bases). This CDR3 has 13 residues. Germline V gene lookup returns CDR1 ENHRY and CDR2 SYGVKD. The CDR3 nucleotides read TGTGCGCATCGAGGGGACTTCGACTACGAGCAGTACTTC. It codes for CAHRGDFDYEQYF.

The chain uses TRBV6-5 and TRBJ2-7; 10 bases are a match to TRBD1. The CDR3 extends over 15 amino acids. CDR1 is MNHEY, CDR2 SVGAGI, per germline. The ends lost 6 bases at V and 3 bases at J; junction bases unmatched: 8. This CDR3 is CASSKSGTGVYEQYF. CDR3 nucleotides: TGTGCCAGCAGCAAATCCGGGACAGGGGTCTACGAGCAGTACTTC.

This rearrangement joins TRBV5-6 to TRBJ2-7; 10 nucleotides align to TRBD2. Unmatched junction bases numbered 4, after V lost 1 base and J lost 6 bases. The CDR3 is made up of 14 amino acids. Germline V gives CDR1 SGHDT, CDR2 YYEEEE. CDR3 DNA sequence: TGTGCCAGCAGCTTGTTAGCGGGGGGCGGCGAGCAGTACTTC. Its translation: CASSLLAGGGEQYF. Variable domain in full (rest from reference TRBV5-6 and TRBJ2-7): DAGVTQSPTHLIKTRGQQVTLRCSPKSGHDTVSWYQQALGQGPQFIFQYYEEEERQRGNFPDRFSGHQFPNYSSELNVNALLLGDSALYLCASSLLAGGGEQYFGPGTRLTVT.

The chain uses TRBV12-5 and TRBJ2-7; D perhaps matches TRBD2 (5 bases). The CDR3 is 15 amino acids. V lost 4 bases to trimming and J lost 2 bases, with 15 bases between them. Germline V lookup: CDR1 LGHNT, CDR2 FRNRAP. CDR3 sequence reads: CASGSGAVSAYEQYF. CDR3 bases: TGTGCTAGTGGTTCCGGAGCGGTAAGTGCCTACGAGCAGTACTTC. Variable domain in full (rest from reference TRBV12-5 and TRBJ2-7): DARVTQTPRHKVTEMGQEVTMRCQPILGHNTVFWYRQTMMQGLELLAYFRNRAPLDDSGMPKDRFSAEMPDATLATLKIQPSEPRDSAVYFCASGSGAVSAYEQYFGPGTRLTVT.

V usage is TRBV7-9 and J usage is TRBJ2-5; no definite D call. The CDR3 runs to 16 residues. Trimming pared 7 bases from V and 2 bases from J, leaving 20 bases between. CDR1 is SEHNR, CDR2 FQNEAQ, per germline (reference sequence). The CDR3 protein is CASNSFRTSSQETQYF. CDR3 coding DNA: TGTGCCAGCAACTCCTTCCGAACCTCAAGTCAAGAGACCCAGTACTTC.

This sequence joins TRBV5-1 and TRBJ1-1; D is uncertain. Looked up from germline, CDR1 is SGHRS and CDR2 is YFSETQ. V shed 3 bases and J shed 1 base, with 19 bases lying between them. The length of the CDR3 is 17 residues. The CDR3: CASSSRVPLGRNTEAFF. CDR3 sequence (DNA): TGCGCCAGCAGCTCGAGGGTTCCCTTGGGCCGGAACACTGAAGCTTTCTTT.